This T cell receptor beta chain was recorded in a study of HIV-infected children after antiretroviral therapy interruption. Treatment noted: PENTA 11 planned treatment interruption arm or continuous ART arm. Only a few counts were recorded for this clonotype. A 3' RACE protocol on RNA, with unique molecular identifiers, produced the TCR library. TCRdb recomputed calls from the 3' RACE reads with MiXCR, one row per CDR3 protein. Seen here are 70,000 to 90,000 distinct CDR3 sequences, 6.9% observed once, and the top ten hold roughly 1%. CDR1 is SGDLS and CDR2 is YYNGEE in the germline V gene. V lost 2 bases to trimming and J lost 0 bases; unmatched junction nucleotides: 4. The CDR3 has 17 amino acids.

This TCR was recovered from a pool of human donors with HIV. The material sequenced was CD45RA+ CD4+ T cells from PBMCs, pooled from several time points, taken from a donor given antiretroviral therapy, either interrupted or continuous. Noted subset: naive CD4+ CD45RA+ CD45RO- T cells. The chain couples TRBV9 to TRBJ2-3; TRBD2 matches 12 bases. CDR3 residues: CASSVTSGGSSTDTQYF. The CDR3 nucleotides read TGTGCCAGCAGCGTCACTAGCGGGGGGTCTAGCACAGATACGCAGTATTTT.